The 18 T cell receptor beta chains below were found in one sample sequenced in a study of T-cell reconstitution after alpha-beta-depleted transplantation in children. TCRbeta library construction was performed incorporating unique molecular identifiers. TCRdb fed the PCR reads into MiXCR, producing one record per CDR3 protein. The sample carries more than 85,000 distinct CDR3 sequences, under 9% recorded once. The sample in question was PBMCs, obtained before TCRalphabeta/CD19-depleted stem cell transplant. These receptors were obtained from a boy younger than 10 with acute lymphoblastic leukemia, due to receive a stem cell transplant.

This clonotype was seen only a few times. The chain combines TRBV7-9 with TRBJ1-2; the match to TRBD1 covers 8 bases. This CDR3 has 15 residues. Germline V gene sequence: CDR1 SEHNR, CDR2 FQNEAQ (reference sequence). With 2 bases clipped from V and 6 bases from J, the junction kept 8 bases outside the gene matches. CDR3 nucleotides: TGTGCCAGCAGCTTATATACAGGGGGTGAGAATGGCTACACCTTC. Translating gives CASSLYTGGENGYTF. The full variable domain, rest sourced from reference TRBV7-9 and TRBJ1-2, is DTGVSQNPRHKITKRGQNVTFRCDPISEHNRLYWYRQTLGQGPEFLTYFQNEAQLEKSRLLSDRFSAERPKGSFSTLEIQRTEQGDSAMYLCASSLYTGGENGYTFGSGTRLTVV.

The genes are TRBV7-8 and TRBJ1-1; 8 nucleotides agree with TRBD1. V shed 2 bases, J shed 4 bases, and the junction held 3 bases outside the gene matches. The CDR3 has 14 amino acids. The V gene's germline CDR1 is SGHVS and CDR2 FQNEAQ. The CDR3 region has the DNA TGTGCCAGCAGCTTAATCAGGGGGCCCACTGAAGCTTTCTTT. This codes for CASSLIRGPTEAFF.

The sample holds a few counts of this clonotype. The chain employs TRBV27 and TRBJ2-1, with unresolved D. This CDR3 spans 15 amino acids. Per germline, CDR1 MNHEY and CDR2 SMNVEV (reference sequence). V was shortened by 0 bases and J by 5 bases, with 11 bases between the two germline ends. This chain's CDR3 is CASSLSPRGDNEQFF. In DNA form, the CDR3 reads TGTGCCAGCAGTTTATCCCCCCGCGGAGACAATGAGCAGTTCTTC.

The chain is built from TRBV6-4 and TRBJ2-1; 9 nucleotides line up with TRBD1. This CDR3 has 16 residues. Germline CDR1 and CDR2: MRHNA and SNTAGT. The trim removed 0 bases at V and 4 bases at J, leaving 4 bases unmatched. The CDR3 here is CASSDSGQGTYNEQFF. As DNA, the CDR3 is TGTGCCAGCAGTGACTCCGGACAGGGGACGTACAATGAGCAGTTCTTC.

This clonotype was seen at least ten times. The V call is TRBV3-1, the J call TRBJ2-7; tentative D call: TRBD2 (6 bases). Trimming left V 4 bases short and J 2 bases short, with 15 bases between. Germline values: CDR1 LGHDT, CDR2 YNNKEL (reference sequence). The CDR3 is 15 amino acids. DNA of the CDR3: TGTGCCAGCAGCCCCAATCGACTAGTAACCTACGAGCAGTACTTC. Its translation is CASSPNRLVTYEQYF.

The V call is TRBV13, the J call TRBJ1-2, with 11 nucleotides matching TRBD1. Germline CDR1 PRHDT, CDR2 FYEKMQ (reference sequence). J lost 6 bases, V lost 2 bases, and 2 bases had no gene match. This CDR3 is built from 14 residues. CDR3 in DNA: TGTGCCAGCAGCTTACCGGACAGGGGGCATGGCTACACCTTC. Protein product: CASSLPDRGHGYTF.

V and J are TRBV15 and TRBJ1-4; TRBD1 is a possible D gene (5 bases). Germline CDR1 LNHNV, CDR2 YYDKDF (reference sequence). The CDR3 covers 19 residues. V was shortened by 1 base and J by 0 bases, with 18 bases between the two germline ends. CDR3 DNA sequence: TGTGCCACCAGCAGAGTCCTGGGGGGGACGGAGGCAACTAATGAAAAACTGTTTTTT. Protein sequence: CATSRVLGGTEATNEKLFF.

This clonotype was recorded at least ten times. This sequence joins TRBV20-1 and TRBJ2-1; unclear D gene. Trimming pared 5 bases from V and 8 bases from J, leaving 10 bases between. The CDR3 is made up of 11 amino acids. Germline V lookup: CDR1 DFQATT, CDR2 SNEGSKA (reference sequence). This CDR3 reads CSAATWDEQFF. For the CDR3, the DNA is TGCAGTGCTGCCACCTGGGATGAGCAGTTCTTC.

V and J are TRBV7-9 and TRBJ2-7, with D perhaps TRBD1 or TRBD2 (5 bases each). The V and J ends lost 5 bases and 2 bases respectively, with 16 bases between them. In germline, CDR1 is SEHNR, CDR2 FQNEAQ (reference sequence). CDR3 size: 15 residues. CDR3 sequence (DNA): TGTGCCAGCAGCCCGCACGGGGCGGGTACCTACGAGCAGTACTTC. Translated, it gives CASSPHGAGTYEQYF. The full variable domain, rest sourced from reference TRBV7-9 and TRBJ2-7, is DTGVSQNPRHKITKRGQNVTFRCDPISEHNRLYWYRQTLGQGPEFLTYFQNEAQLEKSRLLSDRFSAERPKGSFSTLEIQRTEQGDSAMYLCASSPHGAGTYEQYFGPGTRLTVT.

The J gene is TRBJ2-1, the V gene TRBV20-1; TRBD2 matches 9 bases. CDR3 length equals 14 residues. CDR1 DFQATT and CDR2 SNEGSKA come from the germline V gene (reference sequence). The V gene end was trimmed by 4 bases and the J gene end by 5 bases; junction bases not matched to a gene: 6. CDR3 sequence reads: CSATSGGPDNEQFF. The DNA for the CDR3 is TGCAGTGCTACGAGCGGGGGGCCTGACAATGAGCAGTTCTTC.

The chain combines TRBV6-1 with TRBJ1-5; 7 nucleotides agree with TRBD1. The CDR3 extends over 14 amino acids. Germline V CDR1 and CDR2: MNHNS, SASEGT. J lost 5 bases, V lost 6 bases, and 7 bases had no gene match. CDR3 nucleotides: TGTGCCAGCAGAAAAGGGGACAGTTATCAGCCCCAGCATTTT. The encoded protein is CASRKGDSYQPQHF.

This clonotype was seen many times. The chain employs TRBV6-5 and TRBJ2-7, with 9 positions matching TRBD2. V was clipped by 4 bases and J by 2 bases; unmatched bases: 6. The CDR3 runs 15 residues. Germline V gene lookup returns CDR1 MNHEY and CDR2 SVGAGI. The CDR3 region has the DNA TGTGCCAGCAGTTTCGGACTAGCGCGTACCTACGAGCAGTACTTC. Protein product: CASSFGLARTYEQYF.

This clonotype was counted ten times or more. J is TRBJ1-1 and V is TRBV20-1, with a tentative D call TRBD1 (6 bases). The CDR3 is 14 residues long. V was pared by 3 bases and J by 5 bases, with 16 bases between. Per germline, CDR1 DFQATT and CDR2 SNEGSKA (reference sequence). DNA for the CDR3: TGCAGTGCTAGTGAGCTTACAGGGACGACTGAAGCTTTCTTT. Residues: CSASELTGTTEAFF.

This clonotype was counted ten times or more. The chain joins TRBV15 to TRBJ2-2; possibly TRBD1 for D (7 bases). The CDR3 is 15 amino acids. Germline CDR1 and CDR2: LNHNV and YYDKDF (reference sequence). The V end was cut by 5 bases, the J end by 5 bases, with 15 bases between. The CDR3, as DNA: TGTGCCACCAGCCTAGAGGAGGGGGCTACCGGGGAGCTGTTTTTT. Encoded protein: CATSLEEGATGELFF.

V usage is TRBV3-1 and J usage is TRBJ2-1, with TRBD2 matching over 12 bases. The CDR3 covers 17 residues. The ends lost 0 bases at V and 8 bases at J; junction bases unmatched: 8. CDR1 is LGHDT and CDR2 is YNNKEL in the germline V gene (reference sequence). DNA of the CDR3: TGTGCCAGCAGCCAAGATCGGGCTAGCGGGGGGGCGTATGAGCAGTTCTTC. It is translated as CASSQDRASGGAYEQFF.

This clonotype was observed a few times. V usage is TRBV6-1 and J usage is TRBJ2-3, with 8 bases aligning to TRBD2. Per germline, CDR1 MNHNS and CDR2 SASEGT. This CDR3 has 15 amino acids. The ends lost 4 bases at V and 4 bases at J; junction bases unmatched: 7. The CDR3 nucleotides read TGTGCCAGCAGTGCTGTAAGCGGGGGTTCAGATACGCAGTATTTT. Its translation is CASSAVSGGSDTQYF.

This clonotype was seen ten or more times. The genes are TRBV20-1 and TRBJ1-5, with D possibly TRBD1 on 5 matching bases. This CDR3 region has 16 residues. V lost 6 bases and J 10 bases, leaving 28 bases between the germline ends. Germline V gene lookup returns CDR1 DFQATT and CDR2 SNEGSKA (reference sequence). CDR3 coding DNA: TGCAGTGCCAACCCCGGGACGCCGGGAGGAGGAAGCCCCCAGCATTTT. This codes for CSANPGTPGGGSPQHF.

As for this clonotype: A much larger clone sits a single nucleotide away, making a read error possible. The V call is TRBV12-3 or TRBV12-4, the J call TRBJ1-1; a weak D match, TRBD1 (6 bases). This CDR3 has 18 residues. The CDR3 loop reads CTSSLAGRGLSLNTEAFF. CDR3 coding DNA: TGTACCAGCAGTTTGGCCGGCAGGGGTTTATCCCTGAACACTGAAGCTTTCTTT.